This T cell receptor (beta chain) was found in a study of T cells after yellow fever vaccination (dated 2019 in TCRdb). In terms of the full investigation: The SMART-Seq v4 Ultra Low Input RNA kit was used to prepare libraries from fractions with low cell numbers. The cohort comprised two healthy male donors, one aged 18 to 30 and one aged 30 to 40 years. Blood samples were taken at several timepoints before and after primary and secondary immunization, and bulk PBMC replicates and cell subsets were isolated. To track T-cell clones before and after primary and booster YFV17D yellow fever vaccination, bulk TCR alpha and beta repertoires were sequenced longitudinally. The paper as a whole reports these results and caveats: Compared with the primary T-cell response, the secondary T-cell response was faster but weaker, reaching its peak on day 5 rather than on day 15. Because only two donors were included in the study, the extent to which the findings can be generalized is limited. A small share of clonotypes was detected in both CD4 and CD8 compartments, with the overlap likely arising from convergent recombination. After the booster, most of the clones that had expanded following primary vaccination were detected again (roughly 97% of CD4 and 88% of CD8), which suggests that memory was broadly maintained. Computational filtering was needed because FACS-sorted repertoires could contain abundant contaminating clonotypes from the bulk population.

The treatment or condition label, as the study defines it: live attenuated yellow fever vaccine strain. At every blood-draw timepoint, two biological replicates of bulk PBMCs were collected. A standard Ficoll-Paque protocol was used to isolate PBMCs from peripheral blood. TriZol was used to extract RNA from bulk PBMCs, from CD4 and CD8 fractions, and from dextramer-positive and dextramer-negative fractions. TCR cDNA was synthesized by 5'RACE template switching, through which a universal primer site and unique molecular identifiers were introduced. Priming of cDNA synthesis was performed from both the TCR alpha and TCR beta constant segments. Libraries were amplified in two PCR steps, with sample barcodes and sequencing adapters added in the second step. Sequencing of libraries was done on Illumina HiSeq 2500 (2x100 bp) or NovaSeq (2x150 bp). In the authors' own workflow: MIGEC handled demultiplexing of reads and collapsing into UMI consensus sequences, while MiXCR performed V(D)J alignment. Clonotypes responding to the vaccine were identified with edgeR on replicate PBMC samples, with the criteria of FDR below 0.01 and a log2 fold change above 5 up to day 15. Bulk clonotypes were assigned CD4 or CD8 identity according to which sequenced CD4 or CD8 repertoire held them at higher abundance. The public reads were reprocessed in TCRdb via fastp at Q25 and MiXCR, keeping in-frame beta chains. All rows with the same CDR3 protein become a single entry with the most common DNA and genes. The V and J calls follow TCRdb's processing rather than the paper's. The sample table holds just under 600,000 distinct CDR3 sequences, of which approximately 12% were seen once. The leading ten clones occupy over 12% of the sample.

The germline V gene provides CDR1 MNHNS and CDR2 SASEGT. Counted from cysteine to phenylalanine, this CDR3 has 17 amino acids. Here the CDR3 DNA is all that survives: 51 bases in frame from base 1. Between the V and J ends, shortened by 5 bases and 2 bases respectively, the junction contains 21 bases. In regard to this clonotype: The target of this receptor is not known. Base qualities are missing; no much larger clone stands one base away.

Here the chain combines TRBV6-1 and TRBJ2-5; TRBD2 is perhaps the D gene, given 6 matching bases. This TCR was sampled from a man aged 30 to 45 who received the YFV17D yellow fever vaccine. The sequencing here drew on PBMCs, taken on the day of the yellow fever booster vaccination. The CDR3 reads as follows: CASSTQFGGMGQETQYF. The DNA sequence reads TGTGCCAGCAGTACCCAATTCGGGGGAATGGGTCAAGAGACCCAGTACTTC.